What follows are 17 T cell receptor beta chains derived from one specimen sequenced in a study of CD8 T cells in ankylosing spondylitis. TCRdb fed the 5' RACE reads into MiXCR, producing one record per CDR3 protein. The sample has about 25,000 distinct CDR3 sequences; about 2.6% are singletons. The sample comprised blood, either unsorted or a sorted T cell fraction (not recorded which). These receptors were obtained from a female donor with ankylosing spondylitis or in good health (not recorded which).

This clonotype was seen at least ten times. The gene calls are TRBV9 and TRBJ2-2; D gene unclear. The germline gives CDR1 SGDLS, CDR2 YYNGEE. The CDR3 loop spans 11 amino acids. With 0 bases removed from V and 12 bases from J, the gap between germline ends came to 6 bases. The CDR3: CASSVEGKLFF. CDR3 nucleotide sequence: TGTGCCAGCAGCGTAGAAGGGAAGCTGTTTTTT.

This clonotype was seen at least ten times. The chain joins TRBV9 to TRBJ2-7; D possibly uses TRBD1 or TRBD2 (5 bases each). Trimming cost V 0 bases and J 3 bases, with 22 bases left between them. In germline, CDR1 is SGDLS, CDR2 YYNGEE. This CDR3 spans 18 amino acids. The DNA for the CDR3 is TGTGCCAGCAGCGTAGCGTCTATCTGGAGTGGGACGGGCTACGAGCAGTACTTC. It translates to CASSVASIWSGTGYEQYF.

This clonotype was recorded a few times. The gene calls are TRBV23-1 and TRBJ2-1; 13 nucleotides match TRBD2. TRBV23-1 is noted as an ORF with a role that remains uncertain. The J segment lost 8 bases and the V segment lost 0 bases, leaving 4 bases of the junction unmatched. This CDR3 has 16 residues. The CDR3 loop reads CASSQSLAGGVHEQFF. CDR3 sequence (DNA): TGCGCCAGCAGTCAATCACTAGCGGGAGGGGTACATGAGCAGTTCTTC.

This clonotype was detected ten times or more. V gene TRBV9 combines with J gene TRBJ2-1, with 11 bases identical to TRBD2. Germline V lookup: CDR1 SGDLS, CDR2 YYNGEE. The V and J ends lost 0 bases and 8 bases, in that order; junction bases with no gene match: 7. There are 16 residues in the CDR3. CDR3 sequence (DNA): TGTGCCAGCAGCGTAGGTACTAGCGGGAGATGGGATGAGCAGTTCTTC. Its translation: CASSVGTSGRWDEQFF.

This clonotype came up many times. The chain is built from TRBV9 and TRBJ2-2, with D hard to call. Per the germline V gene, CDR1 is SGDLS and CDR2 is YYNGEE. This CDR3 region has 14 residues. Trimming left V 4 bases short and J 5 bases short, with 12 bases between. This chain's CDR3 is CASSKLDGTGELFF. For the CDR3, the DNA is TGTGCCAGCAGCAAATTAGACGGAACCGGGGAGCTGTTTTTT.

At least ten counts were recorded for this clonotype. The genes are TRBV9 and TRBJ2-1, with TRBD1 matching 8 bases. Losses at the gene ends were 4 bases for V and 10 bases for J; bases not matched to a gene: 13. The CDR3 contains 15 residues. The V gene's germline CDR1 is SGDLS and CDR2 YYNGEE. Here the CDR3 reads CASSKQGQDKGEQFF. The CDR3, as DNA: TGTGCCAGCAGCAAGCAGGGACAGGATAAAGGCGAGCAGTTCTTC.

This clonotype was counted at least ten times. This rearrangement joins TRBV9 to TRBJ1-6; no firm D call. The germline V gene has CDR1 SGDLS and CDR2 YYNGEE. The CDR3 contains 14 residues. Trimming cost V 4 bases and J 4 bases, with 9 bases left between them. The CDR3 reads CASSPGLYNSPLHF. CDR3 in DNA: TGTGCCAGCAGCCCGGGCCTTTATAATTCACCCCTCCACTTT.

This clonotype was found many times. DNA for the CDR3: TGTGCCAGCAGGCAGACTAGCGGTTTCTCCTACGAGCAGTACTTC. Translating it yields CASRQTSGFSYEQYF. The V and J genes are TRBV27 and TRBJ2-7; 9 nucleotides align to TRBD2. Germline V gene data show CDR1 as MNHEY and CDR2 as SMNVEV (reference sequence). This CDR3 comprises 15 residues. Unmatched junction bases numbered 6, after V lost 6 bases and J lost 0 bases.

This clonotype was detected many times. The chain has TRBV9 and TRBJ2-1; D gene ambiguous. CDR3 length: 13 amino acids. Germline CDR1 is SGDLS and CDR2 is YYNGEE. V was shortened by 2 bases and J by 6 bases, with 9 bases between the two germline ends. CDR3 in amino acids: CASSVHLGNEQFF. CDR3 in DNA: TGTGCCAGCAGCGTTCACCTGGGCAATGAGCAGTTCTTC.

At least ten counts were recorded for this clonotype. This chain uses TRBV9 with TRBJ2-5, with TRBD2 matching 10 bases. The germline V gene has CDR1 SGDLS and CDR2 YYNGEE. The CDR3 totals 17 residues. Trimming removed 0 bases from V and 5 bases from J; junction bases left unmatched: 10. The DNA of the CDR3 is TGTGCCAGCAGCGTAGGGGCCCTAGCGGGAGAGGGTGAGACCCAGTACTTC. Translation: CASSVGALAGEGETQYF.

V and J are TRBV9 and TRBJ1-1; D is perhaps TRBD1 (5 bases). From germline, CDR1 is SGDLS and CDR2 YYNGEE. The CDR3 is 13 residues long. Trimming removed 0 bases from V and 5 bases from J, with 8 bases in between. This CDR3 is CASSVEWGTEAFF. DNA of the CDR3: TGTGCCAGCAGCGTAGAGTGGGGGACTGAAGCTTTCTTT.

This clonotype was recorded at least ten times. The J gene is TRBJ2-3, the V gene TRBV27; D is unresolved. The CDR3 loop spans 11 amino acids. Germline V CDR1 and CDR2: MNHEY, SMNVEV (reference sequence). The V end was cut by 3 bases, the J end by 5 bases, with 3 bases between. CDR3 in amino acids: CASSFQDTQYF. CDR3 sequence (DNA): TGTGCCAGCAGTTTTCAAGATACGCAGTATTTT.

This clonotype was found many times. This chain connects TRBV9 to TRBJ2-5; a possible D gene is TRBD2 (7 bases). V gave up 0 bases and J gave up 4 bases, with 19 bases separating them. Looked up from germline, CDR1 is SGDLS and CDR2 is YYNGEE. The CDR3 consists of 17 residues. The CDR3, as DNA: TGTGCCAGCAGCGTAGGGTGGGGGGGGCCTTTTTCAGAGACCCAGTACTTC. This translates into CASSVGWGGPFSETQYF.

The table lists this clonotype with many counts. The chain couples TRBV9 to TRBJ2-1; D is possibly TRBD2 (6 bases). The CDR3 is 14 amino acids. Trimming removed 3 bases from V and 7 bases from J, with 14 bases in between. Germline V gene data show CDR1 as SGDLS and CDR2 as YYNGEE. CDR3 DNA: TGTGCCAGCAGCGGACGACTAGTAGCGAATGAGCAGTTCTTC. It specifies CASSGRLVANEQFF.

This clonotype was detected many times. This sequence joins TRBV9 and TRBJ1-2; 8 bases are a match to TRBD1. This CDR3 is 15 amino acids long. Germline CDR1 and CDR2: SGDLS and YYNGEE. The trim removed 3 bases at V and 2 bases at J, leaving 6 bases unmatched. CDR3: CASSDDRGSNYGYTF. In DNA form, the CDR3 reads TGTGCCAGCAGCGACGACAGGGGATCAAACTATGGCTACACCTTC.

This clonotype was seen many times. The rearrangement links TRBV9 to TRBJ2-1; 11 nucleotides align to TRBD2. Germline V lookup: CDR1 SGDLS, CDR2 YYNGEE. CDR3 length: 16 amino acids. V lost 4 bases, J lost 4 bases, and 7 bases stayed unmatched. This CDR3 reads CASSSPGTSGYNEQFF. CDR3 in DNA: TGTGCCAGCAGCTCCCCCGGGACTAGCGGATACAATGAGCAGTTCTTC. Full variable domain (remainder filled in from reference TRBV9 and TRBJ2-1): DSGVTQTPKHLITATGQRVTLRCSPRSGDLSVYWYQQSLDQGLQFLIQYYNGEERAKGNILERFSAQQFPDLHSELNLSSLELGDSALYFCASSSPGTSGYNEQFFGPGTRLTVL.

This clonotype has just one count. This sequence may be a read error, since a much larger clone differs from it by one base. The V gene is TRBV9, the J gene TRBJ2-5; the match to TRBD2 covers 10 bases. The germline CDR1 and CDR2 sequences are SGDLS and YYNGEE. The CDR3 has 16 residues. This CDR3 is CASSALSGGAGETQNF. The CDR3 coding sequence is TGTGCCAGCAGCGCCTTAAGCGGGGGGGCCGGAGAGACCCAGAACTTC. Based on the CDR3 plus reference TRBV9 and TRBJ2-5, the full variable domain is DSGVTQTPKHLITATGQRVTLRCSPRSGDLSVYWYQQSLDQGLQFLIQYYNGEERAKGNILERFSAQQFPDLHSELNLSSLELGDSALYFCASSALSGGAGETQNFGPGTRLLVL.